This TCR beta chain was recorded in a study of T cell responses to AZD1222 COVID-19 vaccine. To note about this clone: Its target is not known.

Germline lookup yields CDR1 MNHNY and CDR2 SVGAGI (reference sequence). Trimming pared 5 bases from V and 7 bases from J, leaving 24 bases between. The CDR3 has 17 residues. Overall study findings and caveats: The reported proportion of spike-specific TCRs targeting unmutated variant regions was nearly half. Clonal diversity may have been underestimated in mostly white British donors.

Some clones are missing from TCRdb's copy, which holds only in-frame ones; the method was immunoSEQ multiplex PCR. The data show about 150,000 clones, about 85% seen once. The source material was peripheral blood, sampled on day 0 of AZD1222 vaccination. J is TRBJ1-5 and V is TRBV6-6; maybe TRBD1 (5 bases). This TCR derives from an adult in good health. DNA of the CDR3: TGTGCCAGCAGTCAAAGAGGGGTCGGCGGGGGAGTGCAGCCCCAGCATTTT. Protein: CASSQRGVGGGVQPQHF.